Presented here are 15 T cell receptor beta chains from one specimen sequenced in a study of Ad26.COV2.S vaccination and SARS-CoV-2 variants. Some clones are missing from TCRdb's copy, which holds only in-frame ones; the method was immunoSEQ multiplex PCR. The table has 300,000 to 450,000 clones, about 91% seen once. The specimen comprised peripheral blood, sampled after recovery from COVID-19. The origin of the receptors is a human donor who had recovered from COVID-19.

The gene calls are TRBV7-3 and TRBJ2-1; TRBD1 might be the D (6 bases). This CDR3 has 14 amino acids. V lost 5 bases and J 5 bases, leaving 13 bases between the germline ends. Per germline, CDR1 SGHTA and CDR2 FQGTGA. CDR3 protein: CASSPRGHHNEQFF. The DNA for the CDR3 is TGTGCCAGCAGCCCACGGGGACACCACAATGAGCAGTTCTTC.

The chain recombines TRBV13 with TRBJ1-2; unclear D gene. Between the trimmed V and J ends, which lost 3 bases and 0 bases, there was a span of 14 bases. Germline CDR1 reads PRHDT; CDR2 reads FYEKMQ (reference sequence). This CDR3 is built from 16 residues. Here the CDR3 reads CASSFSGNPSNYGYTF. In DNA form, the CDR3 reads TGTGCCAGCAGCTTCAGTGGGAACCCTTCTAACTATGGCTACACCTTC.

This clone has only one observation. V and J are TRBV6-2 or TRBV6-3 and TRBJ2-7; D possibly corresponds to TRBD2 (6 bases). The germline gives CDR1 MNHEY, CDR2 SVGEGT. The CDR3 contains 13 residues. V was clipped by 5 bases and J by 0 bases, with 8 bases between them. The CDR3 protein is CASSRGTSYEQYF. The CDR3 coding sequence is TGTGCCAGCAGTCGGGGGACCTCCTACGAGCAGTACTTC.

This clone was counted a few times. The chain uses TRBV6-5 and TRBJ1-4, with 8 bases identical to TRBD1. Germline V gene sequence: CDR1 MNHEY, CDR2 SVGAGI. V was pared by 8 bases and J by 7 bases, with 6 bases of the junction left unmatched. This CDR3 has 13 amino acids. Written as DNA, the CDR3 is TGTGCCAGCGGAGTACAGGGGGGTGAAAAACTGTTTTTT. This translates into CASGVQGGEKLFF.

V usage is TRBV12-3 or TRBV12-4 and J usage is TRBJ2-7, with TRBD2 as a possible D gene (5 bases). The CDR3 sequence is 13 residues long. Trimming shortened V by 3 bases and J by 2 bases, and 8 bases separated the two germline ends. CDR3 sequence (DNA): TGTGCCAGCAGTTTTAGCGTAACCTACGAGCAGTACTTC. It specifies CASSFSVTYEQYF.

The rearrangement links TRBV19 to TRBJ2-1, with 10 bases matching TRBD1. The CDR3 covers 16 residues. V was pared by 5 bases and J by 7 bases, with 11 bases of the junction left unmatched. The germline V gene has CDR1 LNHDA and CDR2 SQIVND (reference sequence). This CDR3 reads CASSPWDRGAENEQFF. The CDR3 DNA sequence: TGTGCCAGTAGTCCATGGGACAGGGGCGCTGAGAATGAGCAGTTCTTC.

V gene TRBV6-2 or TRBV6-3 combines with J gene TRBJ2-1, with D uncertain. V shed 4 bases and J shed 10 bases, with 11 bases lying between them. The CDR3 runs 12 residues. Germline CDR1 reads MNHEY; CDR2 reads SVGEGT. As DNA, the CDR3 is TGTGCCAGCAGTTCCCCACCCCCAGAGCAGTTCTTC. Protein product: CASSSPPPEQFF.

This clone showed up just a few times. The gene calls are TRBV6-5 and TRBJ2-7, with 8 nucleotides matching TRBD2. Losses at the gene ends were 10 bases for V and 4 bases for J; bases not matched to a gene: 6. Germline loops: CDR1 MNHEY, CDR2 SVGAGI. The CDR3 extends over 12 amino acids. CDR3 loop: CATLAGSYEQYF. For the CDR3, the DNA is TGTGCCACCTTAGCGGGGAGTTACGAGCAGTACTTC.

The rearrangement uses TRBV7-9 and TRBJ1-1; D gene uncertain. From germline, CDR1 is SEHNR and CDR2 FQNEAQ (reference sequence). With 2 bases removed from V and 1 base from J, the gap between germline ends came to 8 bases. CDR3 size: 14 residues. CDR3 region: CASSLTNKNTEAFF. CDR3 coding DNA: TGTGCCAGCAGCTTAACCAACAAGAACACTGAAGCTTTCTTT.

The CDR3 region is CATSAGTAYGYTF. CDR3 nucleotide sequence: TGTGCCACCAGCGCCGGGACAGCCTATGGCTACACCTTC. This chain uses TRBV15 with TRBJ1-2; 7 bases agree with TRBD1. Per the germline V gene, CDR1 is LNHNV and CDR2 is YYDKDF (reference sequence). The CDR3 is 13 residues long. The ends lost 5 bases at V and 4 bases at J; junction bases unmatched: 4. Filled out from reference TRBV15 and TRBJ1-2, the complete variable domain reads DAMVIQNPRYQVTQFGKPVTLSCSQTLNHNVMYWYQQKSSQAPKLLFHYYDKDFNNEADTPDNFQSRRPNTSFCFLDIRSPGLGDTAMYLCATSAGTAYGYTFGSGTRLTVV.

The chain couples TRBV6-5 to TRBJ1-1; TRBD1 matches at 7 bases. The germline gives CDR1 MNHEY, CDR2 SVGAGI. This CDR3 is 14 amino acids long. Germline trimming cut 7 bases from V and 4 bases from J; bases unmatched to any gene: 9. The CDR3 DNA is TGTGCCAGCACCCCCGGACAGGTTGGCACTGAAGCTTTCTTT. Its protein product is CASTPGQVGTEAFF.

V gene TRBV5-4 combines with J gene TRBJ2-2; 7 bases map to TRBD2. The V segment lost 2 bases and the J segment 5 bases; nucleotides outside the gene matches: 6. The CDR3 length is 15 residues. CDR1 and CDR2 (germline): SGHNT, YYREEE (reference sequence). This CDR3 reads CASSFISGATGELFF. The CDR3 DNA reads TGTGCCAGCAGCTTCATCAGCGGGGCTACCGGGGAGCTGTTTTTT.

This clone appeared once. The chain recombines TRBV7-6 with TRBJ1-1, with 9 bases that match TRBD1. In germline, CDR1 is SGHVS, CDR2 FNYEAQ. V lost 4 bases and J lost 4; bases outside the gene matches: 4. This CDR3 has 14 amino acids. Written as DNA, the CDR3 is TGTGCCAGCAGCTCACAGGGGGCACTCACTGAAGCTTTCTTT. It translates to CASSSQGALTEAFF. The full variable domain, its missing parts supplied by reference TRBV7-6 and TRBJ1-1, is GAGVSQSPRYKVTKRGQDVALRCDPISGHVSLYWYRQALGQGPEFLTYFNYEAQQDKSGLPNDRFSAERPEGSISTLTIQRTEQRDSAMYRCASSSQGALTEAFFGQGTRLTVV.

The V call is TRBV23-1, the J call TRBJ1-2; 7 bases line up with TRBD1. TRBV23-1 is labeled an ORF, and its function is uncertain. After removal of 8 bases from V and 3 bases from J, the junction contained 18 bases not matched to a gene. This CDR3 contains 17 residues. CDR3: CASCLGQTSLPDYGYTF. In DNA, the CDR3 is TGCGCCAGCTGTCTGGGACAGACGTCCCTACCCGACTATGGCTACACCTTC.

V usage is TRBV6-6 and J usage is TRBJ1-6, with 7 bases fitting TRBD1. This CDR3 contains 16 residues. CDR1 is MNHNY and CDR2 is SVGAGI in the germline V gene (reference sequence). V was pared by 7 bases and J by 0 bases, with 6 bases of the junction left unmatched. This CDR3 is CASKDRESSYNSPLHF. As DNA, the CDR3 is TGTGCCAGCAAAGACAGGGAAAGCTCCTATAATTCACCCCTCCACTTT.